In its sample, the clone carrying this T cell receptor (beta chain) was seen once. Its antigen remains unknown. Treatment specified: 19 received Ad26.COV2.S at low or high dose, single or two shots; 5 received placebo; per-sample allocation not given. The samples were gathered on day 63 after the first injection of vaccine or placebo. This sample is part of a study of Ad26.COV2.S vaccination and SARS-CoV-2 variants. Whole-study findings and limits: Vaccinees displayed broader spike-specific TCR repertoires than placebo recipients. There was reportedly substantial breadth in spike-specific CD8+ and CD4+ T cell responses after vaccination.

Assay: immunoSEQ multiplex PCR; the TCRdb copy retains only in-frame clones and omits some. The sample consists of about 420,000 clones, roughly 90% of them appearing once. V dropped 2 bases and J dropped 2 bases, with 11 bases sitting between them. This CDR3 region has 15 residues. In germline, CDR1 is MNHNY, CDR2 SVGAGI (reference sequence). The sequencing here drew on peripheral blood, taken in a trial of Ad26.COV2.S vaccine versus placebo. The sequence was obtained from a person between 18 and 65 years old who received the Ad26.COV2.S COVID-19 vaccine or a placebo. The J gene is TRBJ2-3, the V gene TRBV6-6; D may be TRBD2 (5 bases). The CDR3 reads CASSYAGTNTDTQYF. In nucleotides, the CDR3 is TGTGCCAGCAGTTACGCGGGTACCAACACAGATACGCAGTATTTT.